The clone carrying this T cell receptor beta chain occurred many times. Its specificity is not known. The data belong to a study of early T cells in non-severe SARS-CoV-2 infection. Overall study: Whole-blood bulk RNA, unsorted, was sequenced, and chains were unpaired. Regarding the study as a whole: Sequences matched to VDJdb favored anti-spike CD8 responses, while private and CD4 specificities were missed.

TCRdb reanalysed the 5' RACE reads using MiXCR and keeps one entry per CDR3 protein. Here the sample spans 25,000 to 30,000 distinct CDR3 sequences, about 4.8% being singletons. CDR1 and CDR2 (germline): MNHNS, SASEGT. Between the trimmed V and J ends, which lost 2 bases and 3 bases, there was a span of 8 bases. This CDR3 is built from 13 residues. Sequenced sample: whole blood. The sequence was obtained from an adult who was a healthcare worker with PCR-confirmed SARS-CoV-2 infection or an uninfected control (not recorded which). The J gene is TRBJ2-7, the V gene TRBV6-1, with D possibly being TRBD2 (6 bases). The CDR3: CASSEPGVYEQYF. DNA of the CDR3: TGTGCCAGCAGTGAACCGGGGGTCTACGAGCAGTACTTC.